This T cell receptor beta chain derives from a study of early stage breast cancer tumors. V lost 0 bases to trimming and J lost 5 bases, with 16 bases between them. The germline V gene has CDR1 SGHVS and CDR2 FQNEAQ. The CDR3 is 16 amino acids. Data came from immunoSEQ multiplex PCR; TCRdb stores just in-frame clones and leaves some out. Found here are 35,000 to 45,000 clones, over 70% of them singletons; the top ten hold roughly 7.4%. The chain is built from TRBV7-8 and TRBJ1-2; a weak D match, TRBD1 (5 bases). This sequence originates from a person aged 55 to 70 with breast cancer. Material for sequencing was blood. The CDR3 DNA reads TGTGCCAGCAGCTTAGCCCCCAGGCCGCAGGGATATGGCTACACCTTC. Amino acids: CASSLAPRPQGYGYTF.